This T cell receptor (beta chain) was identified in a study of T cells in Graves' hyperthyroidism and ophthalmopathy. Background on the study: Peripheral blood was secured at the point of initial diagnosis, before any treatment.

CDR1 and CDR2 (germline): SNHLY, FYNNEI. The CDR3 contains 15 residues. The V end was cut by 6 bases, the J end by 3 bases, with 15 bases between. Patients aged 18 to 65 with hyperthyroidism were newly diagnosed, with duration under 2 months. Study-wide findings and caveats: Most thyroid clonotypes expanded above 0.001 appeared in blood too.

A word on this clonotype: Its antigen remains unidentified.

Amplified regions were TCR beta CDR3 sequences from RNA transcripts. The TCR CDR3 first-round RT-PCR relied on the HTBI primer set. Via MiXCR, TCRdb re-called the multiplex PCR reads, giving one row per CDR3 protein. The sample consists of around 300,000 distinct CDR3 sequences, approximately 13% of them appearing once. The sample comprised blood. This clonotype was sampled from a woman aged 40 to 50 with Graves' hyperthyroidism. The rearrangement uses TRBV2 and TRBJ2-4; D is unresolved. DNA of the CDR3: TGTGCCAGCAGCATGGGTGGGCAAATCAAAAACATTCAGTACTTC. Protein product: CASSMGGQIKNIQYF.